What follows describes a single T cell receptor beta chain. The antigen is unknown. This entry belongs to a study of Ad26.COV2.S vaccination and SARS-CoV-2 variants. Points from the study as a whole: While placebo recipients had lower spike-specific TCR breadth, vaccine recipients had more.

Per germline, CDR1 LGHDT and CDR2 YNNKEL (reference sequence). The V and J ends lost 3 bases and 0 bases respectively, with 6 bases between them. The CDR3 length is 14 residues. Treatment of the sample: some 20 received Ad26.COV2.S at low or high dose, single or two shots; roughly five received placebo; per-sample allocation not given. Collection of the samples took place on day 63 after the first injection of vaccine or placebo. Within Boston, the person who donated was an adult of 18-55 years. Repertoires were generated with immunoSEQ multiplex PCR, while TCRdb's copy carries only in-frame clones and drops some. The data show a few hundred thousand clones, around 89% seen once.

The sequence came from a person aged 18-60 years who received the Ad26.COV2.S COVID-19 vaccine or a placebo. The rearrangement uses TRBV3-1 (or the pseudogene TRBV3-2) and TRBJ1-3, with D unclear. Sequences were derived from peripheral blood, sampled in a trial of Ad26.COV2.S vaccine versus placebo. The CDR3 sequence: CASSHHDSGNTIYF. DNA for the CDR3: TGTGCCAGCAGCCACCATGACTCTGGAAACACCATATATTTT.